The rows below give T cell receptor beta chains drawn from one sample of a study of T cell responses to AZD1222 COVID-19 vaccine. Using immunoSEQ multiplex PCR, the repertoire was profiled, and TCRdb retains in-frame clones only, with some absent. The sample includes 150,000 to 200,000 clones, over 80% seen only once; the top ten take about 4.1%. The sequenced sample was peripheral blood, obtained 28 days after the second dose of the MenACWY control vaccine. The receptors originated from an adult who received the MenACWY meningococcal vaccine as a control. Each CDR3 is given with its conserved first and last residue. The listing skips clone size in some rows; elsewhere it reads once, few, many or a size class.

V gene	J gene	clone size	CDR3 protein
TRBV5-6	TRBJ2-7	-	CASSFEGSSYEQYF
TRBV4-3	TRBJ1-3	-	CASSDRSGNTIYF
TRBV4-1	TRBJ2-2	-	CASSQARDTGELFF
TRBV10-3	TRBJ2-2	-	CASKGLGGANTGELFF
TRBV6-5	TRBJ2-7	-	CASRDDSELQYEQYF
TRBV7-9	TRBJ1-6	-	CASSLATASYNSPLHF
TRBV7-2	TRBJ1-2	-	CASSLEGQGVGYTF
TRBV7-9	TRBJ2-2	-	CASSSYRGARTGELFF
TRBV6-1	TRBJ2-7	-	CASSEFKGSYEQYF
TRBV7-2	TRBJ2-7	-	CASSFWGNYEQYF
TRBV29-1	TRBJ2-3	-	CSVQGTSASGGTDTQYF
TRBV5-4	TRBJ2-7	-	CASSSSLAGDSYEQYF
TRBV5-4	TRBJ2-7	-	CASSLSGTGRYEQYF
TRBV19	TRBJ1-2	-	CATSGTGHKGHPPVQPANYGYTF
TRBV4-3	TRBJ1-2	-	CASSQALAGAYGYTF
TRBV30	TRBJ2-2	once	CAWGTGDPGELFF
TRBV30	TRBJ2-7	-	CAWSWAGAGFTGEQYF